This T cell receptor beta chain came from a study of cytomegalovirus exposure and HLA in healthy donors. At the level of the study: The same platform used for the roughly 650 first-cohort repertoires was also used for the 95 to 150 validation repertoires, as a later analysis reported.

General study points: Three chains tied to CMV proved CMV antigen-specific in vitro. Cytomegalovirus-associated TCR beta chains were listed, numbering some 170.

A word on this clone: Its antigen is unknown.

Germline V gene data show CDR1 as SGHRS and CDR2 as YFSETQ. Trimming left V 2 bases short and J 6 bases short, with 14 bases between. The CDR3 spans 14 residues. Assay used: immunoSEQ multiplex PCR; TCRdb lists only in-frame clones, some missing. This sample yields 40,000 to 60,000 clones, of which approximately 95% are seen a single time; around 8% belongs to the top ten. The receptor comes from a woman aged 18-35 years in good health and CMV-seropositive. V and J are TRBV5-1 and TRBJ1-1, with a tentative D call TRBD1 (6 bases). Source material: PBMCs. As DNA, the CDR3 is TGCGCCAGCAGCTTTGGGGGGGGCTACCCTGAAGCTTTCTTT. This encodes CASSFGGGYPEAFF.